The TCR beta chain described here comes from a study of CD8 T cells in Susac syndrome. Findings of the study overall: The study recognized that the number of individuals in its TCR sequencing and HLA analysis was relatively small.

A word on this clonotype: Its antigen is as yet unknown.

Sequencing of TCR beta was carried out in blood CD8+ and CD4+ T cells. Random hexamers were used to reverse transcribe the RNA input (roughly 0.5 to 1 ug). A multiplex approach, immunoSEQ multiplex PCR, amplified TCR beta CDR3 across 54 Vbeta and 13 Jbeta. TCRdb used MiXCR to reprocess the immunoSEQ multiplex PCR reads, holding one entry per CDR3 protein. The sample carries 150,000 to 200,000 distinct CDR3 sequences, approximately 94% recorded once. The ends were cut back, 5 bases at V and 7 bases at J, with 21 bases in the middle. There are 14 residues in the CDR3. Germline V gene lookup returns CDR1 DFQATT and CDR2 SNEGSKA (reference sequence).

The sequence was obtained from a human donor with multiple sclerosis. Material: CD4+ T cells from PBMCs. The genes are TRBV20-1 and TRBJ2-7, with a weak D call TRBD1 (9 bases). The DNA of the CDR3 is TGCAGTGCTCGTCCGGGGACAGGGACTAGGGAGCAGTACTTC. It translates to CSARPGTGTREQYF.